This TCR beta chain was profiled in a study of shared clonotypes between healthy human individuals. Notes on the study in general: Rarefaction analysis demonstrated incomplete sorted-subset sequencing notwithstanding large depth. Clonotypes not shared had lower generation probabilities than those common to all four donors. Estimated richness values were generally larger in naive subsets than in memory subsets.

Per sorted-subset replicate PCR, input was 200 to 250 ng DNA, representing 30,000 to 35,000 T cell genomes. TCRdb keeps only in-frame clones here, not all; method: immunoSEQ multiplex PCR. The data hold about 1.1 million clones, with approximately 80% observed a single time. The CDR3 has 14 amino acids. CDR1 MNHNS and CDR2 SASEGT come from the germline V gene. V dropped 6 bases and J dropped 2 bases, with 11 bases sitting between them. A word on this clone: The antigen remains undetermined.

The V call is TRBV6-1, the J call TRBJ1-5; D is uncertain. The clonotype comes from a man in his late teens or twenties in good health. Some clones in this sample may be carry-over from other donors' samples. The sequenced sample consisted of memory CD4+ T cells from PBMCs. The subset: CD45RA-negative fraction. This CDR3 is CASRDPSRNQPQHF. CDR3 bases: TGTGCCAGCAGGGACCCCTCACGCAATCAGCCCCAGCATTTT.